The clone carrying this T cell receptor (beta chain) was recorded at least ten times. These data come from a study of T cells in Graves' hyperthyroidism and ophthalmopathy. The CDR3 has 16 residues. In germline, CDR1 is LGHDT, CDR2 YNNKEL (reference sequence). The V gene lost 3 bases and the J gene lost 4 bases, with 18 bases spanning the gap. Amplification yielded TCR beta CDR3 regions, with RNA transcripts as the source. The study used the HTBI primer set for a first-round RT-PCR of the TCR CDR3. A single record per CDR3 protein comes from TCRdb applying MiXCR to the multiplex PCR reads. The table lists about 700,000 distinct CDR3 sequences, about 14% of them singletons.

The sequence was obtained from a woman younger than 35 with Graves' hyperthyroidism. The material sequenced was blood. The rearrangement uses TRBV3-1 and TRBJ1-1; TRBD1 is a possible D gene (5 bases). The CDR3 is CASSHLGVGAGTEAFF. CDR3 sequence (DNA): TGTGCCAGCAGCCACCTCGGGGTAGGGGCTGGCACTGAAGCTTTCTTT.